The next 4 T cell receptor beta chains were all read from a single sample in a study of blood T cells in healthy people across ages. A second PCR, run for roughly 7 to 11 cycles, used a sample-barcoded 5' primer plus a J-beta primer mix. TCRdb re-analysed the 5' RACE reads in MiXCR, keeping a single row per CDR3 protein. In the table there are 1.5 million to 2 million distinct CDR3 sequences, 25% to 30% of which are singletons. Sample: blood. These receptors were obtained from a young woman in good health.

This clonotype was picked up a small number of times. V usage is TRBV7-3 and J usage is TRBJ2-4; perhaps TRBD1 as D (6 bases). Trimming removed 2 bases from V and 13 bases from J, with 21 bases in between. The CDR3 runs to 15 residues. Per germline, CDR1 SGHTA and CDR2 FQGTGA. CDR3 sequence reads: CASSLGRGSYDEQYF. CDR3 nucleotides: TGTGCCAGCAGCTTAGGCAGGGGTTCTTACGATGAGCAGTACTTC.

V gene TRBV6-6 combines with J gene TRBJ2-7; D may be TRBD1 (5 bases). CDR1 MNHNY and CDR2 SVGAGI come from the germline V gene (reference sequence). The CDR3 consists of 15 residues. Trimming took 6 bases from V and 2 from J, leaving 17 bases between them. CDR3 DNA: TGTGCCAGCAGCTCCCCCGGCAGGGCCACCTACGAGCAGTACTTC. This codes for CASSSPGRATYEQYF.

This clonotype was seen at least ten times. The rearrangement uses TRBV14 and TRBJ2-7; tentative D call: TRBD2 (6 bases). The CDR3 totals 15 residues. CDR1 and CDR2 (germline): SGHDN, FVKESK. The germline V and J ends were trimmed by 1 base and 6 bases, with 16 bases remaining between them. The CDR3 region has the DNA TGTGCCAGCAGCCAAGGTCAATCGGGAGTGGTCGAGCAGTACTTC. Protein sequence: CASSQGQSGVVEQYF.

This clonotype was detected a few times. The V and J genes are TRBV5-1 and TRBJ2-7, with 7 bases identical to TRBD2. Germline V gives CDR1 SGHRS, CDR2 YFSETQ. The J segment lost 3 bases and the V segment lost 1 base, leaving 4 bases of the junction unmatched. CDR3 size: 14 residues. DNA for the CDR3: TGCGCCAGCAGCTTGTACCCGGGGGGCTACGAGCAGTACTTC. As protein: CASSLYPGGYEQYF.